Listed here are 20 T cell receptor beta chains from one sample, sequenced in a study of regulatory T cells in long-lasting Graves disease. Construction of TCR beta libraries relied on iRepertoire HTBI primers and on Arm-PCR targeting CDR3 regions. TCRdb used MiXCR to reprocess the multiplex PCR reads, holding one entry per CDR3 protein. The table records some 340,000 distinct CDR3 sequences, around 23% of them present only once. As to time point: persistent/refractory GD, antithyroid drugs over 5 years with positive TRAb. TCR sequences were obtained from RNA taken from PBMCs. Sequenced material: peripheral blood mononuclear cells (PBMCs), taken when the disease was refractory, from a patient treated with antithyroid drugs. Every receptor here comes from a middle-aged woman with Graves disease.

J is TRBJ2-2 and V is TRBV7-9; 9 nucleotides align to TRBD1. Germline CDR1 and CDR2: SEHNR and FQNEAQ (reference sequence). V gave up 3 bases and J gave up 4 bases; unmatched junction bases: 6. This CDR3 contains 16 residues. The CDR3 reads CASSFHGTGITGELFF. The CDR3 DNA sequence: TGTGCCAGCAGCTTCCACGGGACAGGGATCACCGGGGAGCTGTTTTTT.

In its sample, this clonotype was seen many times. This chain connects TRBV6-5 to TRBJ1-2; 11 positions match TRBD1. The CDR3 runs to 15 residues. Germline lookup yields CDR1 MNHEY and CDR2 SVGAGI. Trimming at V came to 0 bases and at J to 8 bases, leaving 5 bases not matched to a gene. The CDR3 coding sequence is TGTGCCAGCAGTTACTCGGGGACAGGGGGTTGGGGCTACACCTTC. Encoded protein: CASSYSGTGGWGYTF.

This clonotype was seen ten or more times. This rearrangement joins TRBV7-9 to TRBJ2-7, with D uncertain. The germline CDR1 and CDR2 sequences are SEHNR and FQNEAQ (reference sequence). The V and J ends lost 1 base and 6 bases respectively, with 10 bases between them. The CDR3 consists of 13 residues. The CDR3 here is CASSLEGGSEQYF. The CDR3 DNA reads as TGTGCCAGCAGCTTAGAGGGCGGTTCCGAGCAGTACTTC. The full variable domain, with the rest looked up from reference TRBV7-9 and TRBJ2-7, is DTGVSQNPRHKITKRGQNVTFRCDPISEHNRLYWYRQTLGQGPEFLTYFQNEAQLEKSRLLSDRFSAERPKGSFSTLEIQRTEQGDSAMYLCASSLEGGSEQYFGPGTRLTVT.

This chain links TRBV4-2 with TRBJ1-6, with D unresolved. V shed 3 bases and J shed 6 bases, with 18 bases lying between them. The CDR3 covers 17 residues. Germline assignment: CDR1 LGHNA and CDR2 YNFKEQ. The CDR3 reads CASSHPFETLLNSPLHF. CDR3 nucleotide sequence: TGTGCCAGCAGCCACCCCTTTGAGACCTTGCTTAATTCACCCCTCCACTTT.

This sequence joins TRBV7-9 and TRBJ2-7; D may correspond to TRBD1 or TRBD2 (5 bases each). From germline, CDR1 is SEHNR and CDR2 FQNEAQ (reference sequence). The ends were cut back, 2 bases at V and 6 bases at J, with 14 bases in the middle. This CDR3 contains 14 residues. The chain's CDR3 is CASSLTGTSSEQYF. The CDR3 DNA reads TGTGCCAGCAGCTTAACTGGGACCAGCTCCGAGCAGTACTTC.

CDR3 sequence: CASSDRDFPYEQYF. In nucleotides, the CDR3 is TGTGCCAGTAGTGACCGGGACTTTCCATACGAGCAGTACTTC. V and J are TRBV19 and TRBJ2-7; TRBD2 is a possible D gene (6 bases). The CDR3 sequence is 14 residues long. Germline-derived CDR1 and CDR2 are LNHDA and SQIVND (reference sequence). V lost 5 bases, J lost 4 bases, and 15 bases lay in between.

This clonotype was picked up a small number of times. This chain uses TRBV20-1 with TRBJ2-3, with a weak D call TRBD2 (6 bases). V was trimmed by 7 bases and J by 3 bases, leaving 11 bases between them. Looked up from germline, CDR1 is DFQATT and CDR2 is SNEGSKA (reference sequence). This CDR3 region has 12 residues. The CDR3 DNA reads as TGCAGTGGACGGGAGTCGACAGATACGCAGTATTTT. It encodes CSGRESTDTQYF.

V is TRBV18 and J is TRBJ2-5; no firm D call. The CDR3 spans 17 residues. V gave up 1 base and J gave up 5 bases, with 20 bases separating them. Germline-derived CDR1 and CDR2 are KGHSH and LQKENI. The CDR3 is CASSPQKFLPGGETQYF. As DNA, the CDR3 is TGTGCCAGCTCACCACAAAAATTCCTACCCGGTGGGGAGACCCAGTACTTC.

The J gene is TRBJ2-1, the V gene TRBV12-3 or TRBV12-4; D is uncertain. The CDR3 is 12 residues long. With 5 bases removed from V and 4 bases from J, the gap between germline ends came to 6 bases. The CDR3 DNA is TGTGCCAGCAGTCCCCGATACAATGAGCAGTTCTTC. Translated, it gives CASSPRYNEQFF.

This clonotype was observed many times. The chain uses TRBV20-1 and TRBJ1-1; tentative D call: TRBD1 (5 bases). Trimming stripped 3 bases from V and 8 bases from J, with 10 bases between. The CDR3 has 11 amino acids. Germline CDR1 DFQATT, CDR2 SNEGSKA (reference sequence). CDR3 in DNA: TGCAGTGCTAGCTACAGGTCCGAAGCTTTCTTT. Translated, it gives CSASYRSEAFF.

At least ten counts were recorded for this clonotype. The rearrangement uses TRBV11-2 and TRBJ2-7; D is unresolved. Trimming left V 6 bases short and J 7 bases short, with 19 bases between. This CDR3 comprises 14 residues. Germline values: CDR1 SGHAT, CDR2 FQNNGV. CDR3 loop: CASSEWDNPQEQYF. CDR3 DNA sequence: TGTGCCAGCAGTGAGTGGGATAACCCCCAAGAGCAGTACTTC.

The rearrangement joins TRBV12-3 or TRBV12-4 to TRBJ2-2; TRBD2 matches 9 bases. CDR3 size: 16 residues. V was clipped by 8 bases and J by 5 bases; unmatched bases: 12. The CDR3 is CASQWREGLGTGELFF. The CDR3, as DNA: TGTGCCAGCCAGTGGCGGGAGGGCCTTGGAACCGGGGAGCTGTTTTTT.

Notes on this clonotype: Being one base from a much bigger clone, this may be a read error. The rearrangement joins TRBV27 to TRBJ1-6, with 8 bases aligning to TRBD1. Looked up from germline, CDR1 is MNHEY and CDR2 is SMNVEV (reference sequence). The CDR3 runs 15 residues. The V gene end was trimmed by 11 bases and the J gene end by 10 bases; junction bases not matched to a gene: 16. CDR3 in DNA: TGTGCCTGCCAAGGACAGGGCGTGAGATTCTCACCCCTCCACTTT. It codes for CACQGQGVRFSPLHF.

The rearrangement links TRBV28 to TRBJ2-7, with 15 bases aligning to TRBD2. The germline CDR1 and CDR2 sequences are MDHEN and SYDVKM. After removal of 5 bases from V and 6 bases from J, the junction contained 8 bases not matched to a gene. This CDR3 has 16 residues. The CDR3 region has the DNA TGTGCCAGCAGTCATCCATGGACTAGCGGGAGGGCCGAGCAGTACTTC. It encodes CASSHPWTSGRAEQYF.

The chain combines TRBV2 with TRBJ2-1, with D possibly called TRBD1 or TRBD2 (5 bases each). V dropped 5 bases and J dropped 10 bases, with 24 bases sitting between them. Germline V lookup: CDR1 SNHLY, CDR2 FYNNEI. The CDR3 has 16 residues. In nucleotides, the CDR3 is TGTGCCAGCAGTAGCAACAGGCCCTATTATTCGGGAGAGCAGTTCTTC. Protein sequence: CASSSNRPYYSGEQFF. Combining the CDR3 with reference TRBV2 and TRBJ2-1 gives the whole variable domain EPEVTQTPSHQVTQMGQEVILRCVPISNHLYFYWYRQILGQKVEFLVSFYNNEISEKSEIFDDQFSVERPDGSNFTLKIRSTKLEDSAMYFCASSSNRPYYSGEQFFGPGTRLTVL.

This chain joins TRBV29-1 and TRBJ2-7, with D possibly being TRBD1 (6 bases). The length of the CDR3 is 11 residues. The germline V and J ends were trimmed by 4 bases and 6 bases, with 10 bases remaining between them. Looked up from germline, CDR1 is SQVTM and CDR2 is ANQGSEA. CDR3 in amino acids: CSVVKQGEQYF. As DNA, the CDR3 is TGCAGCGTTGTTAAACAGGGCGAGCAGTACTTC.

This clonotype was counted at least ten times. This rearrangement joins TRBV7-9 to TRBJ1-1; D is ambiguous. V dropped 1 base and J dropped 4 bases, with 7 bases sitting between them. The CDR3 is made up of 13 amino acids. CDR1 and CDR2 from the germline V gene are SEHNR and FQNEAQ (reference sequence). In DNA, the CDR3 is TGTGCCAGCAGCTTAGACTGGTTCACTGAAGCTTTCTTT. Protein sequence: CASSLDWFTEAFF.

This clonotype was seen only a few times. The rearrangement joins TRBV6-1 to TRBJ1-3; the D is unclear. Germline V gives CDR1 MNHNS, CDR2 SASEGT. V was cut by 7 bases and J by 3 bases, with 13 bases left in between. There are 14 residues in the CDR3. The CDR3 bases are TGTGCCAGCATTGGACTTTACGGTGGAAACACCATATATTTT. Protein: CASIGLYGGNTIYF.

This clonotype was counted many times. V usage is TRBV10-3 and J usage is TRBJ1-6, with D tentatively TRBD1 (5 bases). Germline CDR1 and CDR2: ENHRY and SYGVKD. V was pared by 10 bases and J by 7 bases, with 14 bases between. The CDR3 has 13 residues. CDR3 region: CASYTGDNSPLHF. The CDR3 nucleotides are TGTGCCAGCTACACAGGAGACAATTCACCCCTCCACTTT.

This clonotype was seen at least ten times. CDR3 in amino acids: CASRTSVNTGELFF. CDR3 in DNA: TGCGCCAGCCGGACTAGCGTTAACACCGGGGAGCTGTTTTTT. The chain employs TRBV5-1 and TRBJ2-2; 9 positions match TRBD2. Germline V CDR1 and CDR2: SGHRS, YFSETQ. V lost 7 bases, J lost 2 bases, and 3 bases stayed unmatched. The CDR3 sequence is 14 residues long.